This is a list of T cell receptor beta chains from one sample in a study of blood T cell repertoires in COVID-19. Clones were sequenced by immunoSEQ multiplex PCR, and TCRdb holds only the in-frame ones, with some missing. This repertoire shows about 200,000 clones, 70% to 90% found once; its top ten account for 5.5% to 7%. The sequenced sample consisted of peripheral blood. The source of these receptors is a middle-aged man with active or convalescent COVID-19. The CDR3 runs from the conserved cysteine through the conserved F or W. Each record gives: J gene, clone size, V gene, D gene, CDR3 protein, CDR3 DNA. D genes are given only for firm matches. Expanded clones are given a class, and other clones once, few, many or no size at all.

TRBJ1-2 few TRBV12-5 - CATARDSNYGYTF TGTGCTACTGCCCGGGACTCTAACTATGGCTACACCTTC
TRBJ2-7 - TRBV5-1 TRBD1 CASSSLGTGDEQYF TGCGCCAGCAGCTCCCTCGGGACAGGGGACGAGCAGTACTTC
TRBJ1-5 - TRBV7-8 - CASSFRDTSNQPQHF TGTGCCAGCAGCTTCCGGGACACTAGCAATCAGCCCCAGCATTTT
TRBJ1-1 - TRBV28 - CASRQTGTEAFF TGTGCCAGCAGACAAACAGGGACTGAAGCTTTCTTT
TRBJ2-2 - TRBV19 TRBD2 CASSIRAGTSNTGELFF TGTGCCAGTAGTATTCGCGCCGGGACTAGCAACACCGGGGAGCTGTTTTTT
TRBJ1-2 few TRBV5-4 TRBD1 CASSPGTGLNRVRYTF TGTGCCAGCAGCCCCGGGACAGGGTTAAATAGGGTACGCTACACCTTC
TRBJ1-4 - TRBV6-5 TRBD1 CASRQGVVEKLFF TGTGCCAGTCGGCAGGGGGTAGTTGAAAAACTGTTTTTT
TRBJ2-2 - TRBV9 TRBD2 CASSVATDGREGSGTGELFF TGTGCCAGCAGCGTAGCTACGGACGGGCGGGAGGGCTCTGGGACCGGGGAGCTGTTTTTT
TRBJ1-4 - TRBV18 - CASSYQSREGEKLFF TGTGCCAGCTCGTACCAATCTAGGGAGGGAGAAAAACTGTTTTTT
TRBJ1-2 - TRBV27 - CASSSGKGLAYGYTF TGTGCCAGCAGTTCCGGTAAGGGGTTGGCCTATGGCTACACCTTC
TRBJ1-6 - TRBV30 TRBD1 CAWRVRDRENSPLHF TGTGCCTGGAGGGTACGGGACAGGGAAAATTCACCCCTCCACTTT